This TCR beta chain was obtained from a study of tumor-infiltrating lymphocytes in primary liver carcinoma. The CDR3 extends over 14 amino acids. V lost 3 bases to trimming and J lost 2 bases, with 13 bases between them. Germline CDR1 DFQATT, CDR2 SNEGSKA (reference sequence). Scientists recovered RNA and DNA together from roughly 21-30 mg of unsorted bulk tissue. These patients lived with chronic HBV infection and had never been treated. Tumors were each sampled at five separate regions. A primer matching the constant region was used to make TCR beta cDNA from 450 to 550 ng of total RNA. ARM-PCR, slightly modified, supplied the TCR beta libraries through three nested multiplex PCR rounds. Investigators reported that the first two PCR rounds, at 10 cycles each, used TRBV1-TRBV30 forward primers with a C-beta reverse primer. From the multiplex PCR reads, TCRdb called clonotypes with MiXCR, one entry per CDR3 protein. The sample contains about 130,000 distinct CDR3 sequences, 64% of which appear only once.

The TCR originated in a woman aged 55-69 years with primary liver carcinoma and hepatitis B virus infection. The rearrangement uses TRBV20-1 and TRBJ1-2; weak D call: TRBD1 (5 bases). The sequenced sample consisted of liver tumor tissue from sampling region 3. Indicated subset: tumor region T3, left-lateral pole. The CDR3 region is CSARKIQGNYGYTF. The CDR3 DNA is TGCAGTGCTAGGAAGATCCAGGGAAACTATGGCTACACCTTC.